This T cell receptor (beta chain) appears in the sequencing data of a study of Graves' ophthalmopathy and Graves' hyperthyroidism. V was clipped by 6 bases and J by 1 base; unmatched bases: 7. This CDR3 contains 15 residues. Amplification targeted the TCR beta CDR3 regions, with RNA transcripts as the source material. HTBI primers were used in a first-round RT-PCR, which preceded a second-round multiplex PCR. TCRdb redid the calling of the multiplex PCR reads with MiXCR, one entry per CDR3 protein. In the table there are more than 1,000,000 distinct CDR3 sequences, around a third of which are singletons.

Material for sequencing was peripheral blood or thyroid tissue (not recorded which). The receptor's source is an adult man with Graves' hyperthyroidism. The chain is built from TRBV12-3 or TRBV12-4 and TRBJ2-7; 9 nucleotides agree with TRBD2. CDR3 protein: CASSHSGSGSYEQYF. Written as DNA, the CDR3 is TGTGCCAGCAGCCATAGCGGGAGTGGGTCCTACGAGCAGTACTTC.